This note documents a single T cell receptor (beta chain) sequence. Its target antigen remains unknown. The sample holds no much larger clone one base away, and base qualities are not on file. These data come from a study of beta chain features in type 1 diabetes (dated 2018 in TCRdb). With respect to the entire study: Mean age, gender distribution, total cell number and subset yield were not different between patients and healthy donors. In the study, recently diagnosed type 1 diabetes patients and matched healthy donors were compared on the TCRB repertoires of their sorted circulating CD4+ T cell subsets. Regulatory and stem cell-like memory subsets were obtained from only 8 patients and roughly eight healthy donors, while naive and central memory subsets were obtained from all 30 or so donors. Across all samples, 107,917,701 sorted cells were examined, and cell number per subset correlated strongly with RNA yield.

Each donor gave one peripheral blood draw, averaging around 0.11 L, which was collected into heparinised tubes. A BD FACSAria II and a panel including CD45RO, CCR7, CD25, CD127, CD95 and CD27 were used to sort naive, central memory, regulatory and stem cell-like memory CD4+ T cells. Purity was above 95% for every sorted population. PBMCs were isolated right away by Lymphoprep density gradient centrifugation and were stained directly, without culture. So that batch effects would be minimized, each experiment stained and sorted samples in pairs, pairing one healthy donor with one patient. Points the paper makes about the study in general: Fewer insertions and more nucleotide deletions at VDJ recombination sites were observed in patients with type 1 diabetes, implying thymic rearrangement abnormalities. Only small numbers of individuals were included in the HLA sub-analyses, which left unresolved whether HLA type had any influence on TCRB rearrangement. PCR may preferentially amplify shorter templates, but because patient and control samples were amplified and corrected together, any resulting skew would affect both groups equally. Sequencing cDNA rather than genomic DNA could over-represent highly expressing activated cells, although activation and CD3 levels did not differ between groups. The naive, central memory and regulatory TCRB repertoires appeared to resemble one another more closely among patients than among healthy donors. In all four CD4+ subsets, TCRB CDR3 length was moderately but significantly shorter in type 1 diabetes patients.

The entire isolated RNA was reverse transcribed using the High Capacity cDNA Reverse Transcription Kit, and thus expressed TCRB transcripts were sequenced. Deep immunoSEQ sequencing was applied to naive, central memory and regulatory T cell samples, giving an average of around 3.8 million total reads per sample. After sorted cells were lysed in RLT buffer, RNA was extracted with DNase-treated RNeasy Micro or Mini kits, with the choice depending on cell number. Each cell subset was processed separately to prevent cross-contamination, with patient and healthy donor samples processed together. The immunoSEQ multiplex PCR was used to amplify TCRB sequences from cDNA, generating 87-bp fragments that spanned the CDR3 region. Amplicons were sequenced on the Illumina HiSeq platform. The paper's data handling went like this. Synthetic template baselines were used to correct PCR bias computationally, reads within Hamming distance 2 were collapsed, and singletons that could not be merged were discarded. Reads were aligned against IMGT to assign V, D and J genes, CDR3 length and insertions or deletions at six rearrangement sites. Clonotype counts were normalized to sorted cell number within each subset before computing true diversity and Gini coefficients with the tcR R package. The overlap coefficient, calculated on TCRB nucleotide sequences, was used to quantify repertoire sharing. Out-of-frame TCRB sequences from naive cells were analyzed as a proxy for the pre-selection repertoire. TCRdb holds this immuneACCESS table with in-frame rearrangements only. Some clones are missing; in checked studies, unresolved V genes explain under half, and the rest has no known cause. V and J calls and clone size are as listed in that table; D and trimming were resolved from the DNA. For this sample the table gives 350,000 or so clones, of which roughly 21% were detected only once. The ten largest clones take up about 0.045% of the sample.

The CDR3 covers 15 residues, taking in both the cysteine and the phenylalanine. Just CDR3 DNA is preserved here, 45 bases in frame from base 1. The germline V gene yields SGHDT for CDR1 and YYEEEE for CDR2. V drops 4 bases and J drops 1 base, leaving 14 bases in between. Recombination linked TRBV5-6 to TRBJ1-1; the D gene is perhaps TRBD1, from 6 matching bases. Material: naive CD4+ T cells from blood. The cell subset or site label of this sample denotes: true naive CD4+ T cells. This clonotype was sampled from a woman between 18 and 30 years old in good health. The CDR3 here reads CASSRDTGSNTEAFF. The sequence in DNA is TGTGCCAGCAGCCGGGACACGGGATCGAACACTGAAGCTTTCTTT.